Shown below are 7 T cell receptor beta chains from a single sample sequenced in a study of T cells in Graves' hyperthyroidism and ophthalmopathy. There were TCR beta CDR3 regions amplified from RNA transcripts. Carried out on the TCR CDR3, a first-round RT-PCR used the HTBI primer set. TCRdb re-analysed the multiplex PCR reads in MiXCR, keeping a single row per CDR3 protein. Of hundreds of thousands of distinct CDR3 sequences listed, more than 12% are singletons. The sequenced material came from blood. These receptors were taken from a woman between 45 and 60 years old with Graves' ophthalmopathy.

On this clonotype: This sequence may be a read error, since a much larger clone differs from it by one base. The V call is TRBV10-3, the J call TRBJ2-2; 11 bases fit TRBD1. The CDR3 is 14 amino acids. Germline V gene sequence: CDR1 ENHRY, CDR2 SYGVKD. Losses at the gene ends were 5 bases for V and 6 bases for J; bases not matched to a gene: 2. CDR3 protein: CAISTDRGPGELFF. The CDR3 region has the DNA TGTGCCATCAGTACGGACAGGGGGCCCGGGGAGCTGTTTTTT.

This clonotype was observed many times. This sequence joins TRBV10-3 and TRBJ2-7, with 10 nucleotides matching TRBD2. Trimming removed 6 bases from V and 5 bases from J; junction bases left unmatched: 7. This CDR3 has 14 residues. CDR1 is ENHRY, CDR2 SYGVKD, per germline. CDR3 DNA sequence: TGTGCCATCAGGAATAGCGGGAGGTACGACGAGCAGTACTTC. This sequence encodes CAIRNSGRYDEQYF.

This clonotype was observed a handful of times. V usage is TRBV20-1 and J usage is TRBJ1-6, with TRBD1 identical over 10 bases. With V trimmed by 1 base and J by 10 bases, 13 bases remained unmatched. The CDR3 is 17 amino acids. Germline V gives CDR1 DFQATT, CDR2 SNEGSKA (reference sequence). The CDR3 loop reads CSARGAGTGVKESPLHF. Written as DNA, the CDR3 is TGCAGTGCTAGAGGAGCCGGGACAGGGGTTAAAGAATCACCCCTCCACTTT.

This clonotype has more than one count but fewer than ten. The V call is TRBV28, the J call TRBJ2-7, with D uncertain. The germline V gene has CDR1 MDHEN and CDR2 SYDVKM. V lost 6 bases to trimming and J lost 6 bases, with 12 bases between them. The CDR3 is made up of 12 amino acids. Here the CDR3 reads CASSSVPPEQYF. Here the CDR3 DNA reads TGTGCCAGCAGCTCAGTTCCACCCGAGCAGTACTTC.

The rearrangement joins TRBV10-3 to TRBJ2-1; TRBD2 aligns across 8 bases. Germline V gene data show CDR1 as ENHRY and CDR2 as SYGVKD. The V segment lost 10 bases and the J segment 6 bases; nucleotides outside the gene matches: 14. This CDR3 region has 15 residues. This CDR3 is CASHDGGLGGNEQFF. In nucleotides, the CDR3 is TGTGCCAGTCACGATGGGGGACTAGGAGGCAATGAGCAGTTCTTC.

This clonotype has just a few counts. The chain couples TRBV20-1 to TRBJ1-4; weak D call: TRBD1 (5 bases). Germline lookup yields CDR1 DFQATT and CDR2 SNEGSKA (reference sequence). The CDR3 contains 15 residues. The V end lost 5 bases, the J end lost 4 bases, and 17 bases lay between the germline ends. The CDR3 loop is CSARSRQGGNEKLFF. The CDR3 DNA reads as TGCAGTGCTCGAAGCCGGCAGGGTGGTAATGAAAAACTGTTTTTT.

The chain has TRBV4-3 and TRBJ1-6, with no clear D. Deletions cut 0 bases from V and 5 bases from J, with 8 bases between. This CDR3 spans 15 amino acids. Germline values: CDR1 LGHNA, CDR2 YSLEER. CDR3 in DNA: TGCGCCAGCAGCCAAGAAGCGCCAAATAATTCACCCCTCCACTTT. Residues: CASSQEAPNNSPLHF.